One sample yielded the 23 T cell receptor beta chains listed below, sequenced in a study of blood T cell repertoires in COVID-19. Sequenced by immunoSEQ multiplex PCR; TCRdb stores in-frame clones only, minus some. This table has more than 300,000 clones, around 83% appearing once. The sequenced sample consisted of peripheral blood. The receptors were gathered from a woman in her 50s with acute or convalescent COVID-19.

This clone was detected only a few times. The V gene is TRBV5-1, the J gene TRBJ1-1; 7 bases fit TRBD1. V shed 0 bases and J 7 bases; nucleotides not matched to a gene: 6. Germline V gene lookup returns CDR1 SGHRS and CDR2 YFSETQ. The CDR3 covers 14 residues. CDR3 sequence (DNA): TGCGCCAGCAGCTTGGACAGGGGAAAGGGTGAAGCTTTCTTT. Translated: CASSLDRGKGEAFF.

The chain couples TRBV4-1 to TRBJ2-6; D gene unclear. With 0 bases removed from V and 3 bases from J, the gap between germline ends came to 6 bases. CDR3 size: 15 residues. Germline V lookup: CDR1 MGHRA, CDR2 YSYEKL. CDR3 sequence (DNA): TGCGCCAGCAGCCAAGAGGGCAGTGGGGCCAACGTCCTGACTTTC. This encodes CASSQEGSGANVLTF.

This chain uses TRBV30 with TRBJ1-3; the match to TRBD1 covers 9 bases. CDR3 size: 13 residues. V shed 4 bases and J 8 bases; nucleotides not matched to a gene: 6. The V gene's germline CDR1 is GTSNPN and CDR2 SVGIG (reference sequence). The CDR3 is CAWTRQGVDTIYF. The CDR3 DNA follows: TGTGCCTGGACTAGACAGGGGGTAGACACCATATATTTT.

CDR3 amino acids: CASSEGGQAATDTQYF. The CDR3, as DNA: TGTGCCAGCAGCGAGGGGGGGCAGGCTGCCACAGATACGCAGTATTTT. The rearrangement uses TRBV5-4 and TRBJ2-3; possible D gene TRBD2, 7 bases. This CDR3 comprises 16 residues. The V gene lost 4 bases and the J gene lost 2 bases, with 17 bases spanning the gap. CDR1 and CDR2 from the germline V gene are SGHNT and YYREEE (reference sequence).

The V gene is TRBV10-3, the J gene TRBJ2-5; 7 bases fit TRBD1. Trimming cost V 11 bases and J 1 base; bases outside gene matches: 7. The CDR3 loop spans 13 amino acids. The germline V gene encodes CDR1 ENHRY and CDR2 SYGVKD. The CDR3 loop is CAAARDSQETQYF. Written as DNA, the CDR3 is TGTGCCGCCGCCCGGGACAGCCAAGAGACCCAGTACTTC.

The rearrangement links TRBV20-1 to TRBJ1-4, with D possibly matching TRBD1 (5 bases). CDR3 length equals 11 residues. Trimming took off 6 bases at V and 5 bases at J, with 7 bases between the two ends. CDR1 is DFQATT and CDR2 is SNEGSKA in the germline V gene (reference sequence). The DNA of the CDR3 is TGCAGTGCAAGACAGAATGAAAAACTGTTTTTT. This codes for CSARQNEKLFF.

This clone has more than one count but fewer than ten. The chain uses TRBV28 and TRBJ1-1; no reliable D call. Per the germline V gene, CDR1 is MDHEN and CDR2 is SYDVKM. Trimming pared 6 bases from V and 2 bases from J, leaving 7 bases between. This CDR3 has 12 residues. The CDR3 here is CASRTGNTEAFF. The CDR3 DNA follows: TGTGCCAGCAGAACGGGTAACACTGAAGCTTTCTTT.

The CDR3 region is CASGDPGQQETQYF. The CDR3 coding sequence is TGTGCTAGTGGTGACCCCGGACAGCAAGAGACCCAGTACTTC. The gene calls are TRBV12-5 and TRBJ2-5; tentative D call: TRBD1 (6 bases). The CDR3 covers 14 residues. V dropped 5 bases and J dropped 2 bases, with 12 bases sitting between them. Germline assignment: CDR1 LGHNT and CDR2 FRNRAP.

The chain carries TRBV30 and TRBJ2-7, with D possibly being TRBD1 (5 bases). Germline CDR1 and CDR2: GTSNPN and SVGIG (reference sequence). V lost 2 bases and J 4 bases, leaving 9 bases between the germline ends. This CDR3 is built from 12 residues. The CDR3 DNA follows: TGTGCCTGGAGTCCTGACAGATACGAGCAGTACGTC. This translates into CAWSPDRYEQYV.

V usage is TRBV6-5 and J usage is TRBJ1-1, with D possibly being TRBD1 (6 bases). Germline V gene data show CDR1 as MNHEY and CDR2 as SVGAGI. V was pared by 7 bases and J by 7 bases, with 19 bases between. This CDR3 has 14 amino acids. The DNA for the CDR3 is TGTGCCAGCAATAGGGACAATACTTACATTGAAGCTTTCTTT. As protein: CASNRDNTYIEAFF.

The count of this clone is one. The CDR3 sequence is CAISARLRSGMGSNQPQHF. CDR3 nucleotides: TGTGCCATCAGTGCCCGCTTAAGGTCGGGGATGGGGAGCAATCAGCCCCAGCATTTT. The chain joins TRBV10-3 to TRBJ1-5; the D is unclear. The V and J ends lost 4 bases and 1 base respectively, with 23 bases between them. Germline values: CDR1 ENHRY, CDR2 SYGVKD. The CDR3 runs 19 residues.

The chain has TRBV30 and TRBJ1-1, with 7 positions matching TRBD1. The CDR3 spans 16 residues. After removal of 1 base from V and 7 bases from J, the junction contained 15 bases not matched to a gene. Germline assignment: CDR1 GTSNPN and CDR2 SVGIG (reference sequence). Here the CDR3 DNA reads TGTGCCTGGAGTGCCCGTCGGGACAGCCTACTCCATGAAGCTTTCTTT. Amino acids: CAWSARRDSLLHEAFF.

This clone was observed a handful of times. This chain joins TRBV18 and TRBJ1-5, with D hard to call. The CDR3 consists of 14 residues. The V gene's germline CDR1 is KGHSH and CDR2 LQKENI. With 3 bases removed from V and 1 base from J, the gap between germline ends came to 7 bases. The CDR3 reads CASSPYESNQPQHF. CDR3 nucleotides: TGTGCCAGCTCACCCTACGAGAGCAATCAGCCCCAGCATTTT.

Ten or more counts support this clone. The chain combines TRBV3-1 (or the pseudogene TRBV3-2) with TRBJ2-4; 16 bases match TRBD2. Germline CDR1 reads LGHDT; CDR2 reads YNNKEL (reference sequence). The CDR3 covers 18 residues. Germline trimming cut 4 bases from V and 2 bases from J; bases unmatched to any gene: 5. The CDR3: CASSPGTSGGASKNIQYF. CDR3 coding DNA: TGTGCCAGCAGCCCCGGGACTAGCGGGGGGGCCTCCAAAAACATTCAGTACTTC.

V gene TRBV27 combines with J gene TRBJ2-7, with a tentative D call TRBD1 (6 bases). The CDR3 length is 11 residues. With 6 bases removed from V and 5 bases from J, the gap between germline ends came to 8 bases. Germline loops: CDR1 MNHEY, CDR2 SMNVEV (reference sequence). This CDR3 reads CASSAGDEQYF. CDR3 nucleotides: TGTGCCAGCAGCGCAGGGGACGAGCAGTACTTC.

This clone occurred many times. The CDR3 spells CAWSALGSGSETQYF. The CDR3 nucleotides read TGTGCCTGGAGTGCCCTTGGTTCAGGGTCGGAGACCCAGTACTTC. The chain couples TRBV30 to TRBJ2-5, with D possibly being TRBD1 (5 bases). Trimming stripped 1 base from V and 5 bases from J, with 17 bases between. The length of the CDR3 is 15 residues. Looked up from germline, CDR1 is GTSNPN and CDR2 is SVGIG (reference sequence).

The chain links TRBV18 to TRBJ1-3; 7 nucleotides line up with TRBD1. The CDR3 contains 15 residues. Per the germline V gene, CDR1 is KGHSH and CDR2 is LQKENI. V shed 3 bases and J 4 bases; nucleotides not matched to a gene: 6. The CDR3 DNA sequence: TGTGCCAGCTCACCGGACAGGTCGAAGGGAAACACCATATATTTT. It is translated as CASSPDRSKGNTIYF. The full variable domain, completed using reference TRBV18 and TRBJ1-3, is NAGVMQNPRHLVRRRGQEARLRCSPMKGHSHVYWYRQLPEEGLKFMVYLQKENIIDESGMPKERFSAEFPKEGPSILRIQQVVRGDSAAYFCASSPDRSKGNTIYFGEGSWLTVV.

The V call is TRBV5-4, the J call TRBJ2-5; 8 nucleotides match TRBD2. This CDR3 is built from 16 residues. Germline trimming cut 0 bases from V and 4 bases from J; bases unmatched to any gene: 8. Germline loops: CDR1 SGHNT, CDR2 YYREEE (reference sequence). CDR3 loop: CASSLATGGRSETQYF. Written as DNA, the CDR3 is TGTGCCAGCAGCTTGGCCACGGGGGGGCGTTCAGAGACCCAGTACTTC. Full variable domain (missing parts from reference TRBV5-4 and TRBJ2-5): ETGVTQSPTHLIKTRGQQVTLRCSSQSGHNTVSWYQQALGQGPQFIFQYYREEENGRGNFPPRFSGLQFPNYSSELNVNALELDDSALYLCASSLATGGRSETQYFGPGTRLLVL.

This clone has just one count. The genes are TRBV5-4 and TRBJ1-2; 12 bases line up with TRBD1. Germline V gene sequence: CDR1 SGHNT, CDR2 YYREEE (reference sequence). This CDR3 region has 17 residues. Trimming at V came to 4 bases and at J to 0 bases, leaving 7 bases not matched to a gene. CDR3 coding DNA: TGTGCCAGCAGCGGGGGACAGGGGGCAGGAACTAACTATGGCTACACCTTC. It specifies CASSGGQGAGTNYGYTF. The complete variable domain, with remaining parts taken from reference TRBV5-4 and TRBJ1-2, reads ETGVTQSPTHLIKTRGQQVTLRCSSQSGHNTVSWYQQALGQGPQFIFQYYREEENGRGNFPPRFSGLQFPNYSSELNVNALELDDSALYLCASSGGQGAGTNYGYTFGSGTRLTVV.

This chain links TRBV6-5 with TRBJ1-5; no firm D call. Trimming took off 0 bases at V and 6 bases at J, with 6 bases between the two ends. CDR1 and CDR2 (germline): MNHEY, SVGAGI. This CDR3 is built from 13 residues. CDR3 residues: CASSYSPGQPQHF. Written as DNA, the CDR3 is TGTGCCAGCAGTTACTCCCCGGGTCAGCCCCAGCATTTT.

The chain employs TRBV11-2 and TRBJ2-3; 9 nucleotides match TRBD2. V gave up 1 base and J gave up 5 bases; unmatched junction bases: 7. The CDR3 is made up of 16 amino acids. CDR1 and CDR2 (germline): SGHAT, FQNNGV. In DNA, the CDR3 is TGTGCCAGCAGCTTAGGGGCGGGAGGGCCCGTAGATACGCAGTATTTT. Its protein product is CASSLGAGGPVDTQYF.

The chain joins TRBV29-1 to TRBJ2-7, with 8 bases fitting TRBD1. CDR3 length: 13 residues. CDR1 is SQVTM and CDR2 is ANQGSEA in the germline V gene. The junction had 6 bases not matched to a gene; V was cut back by 8 bases and J by 0 bases. Here the CDR3 reads CSSRTGCSYEQYV. In nucleotides, the CDR3 is TGCAGCTCCAGGACAGGGTGCTCCTACGAGCAGTACGTC.

The CDR3: CASSLGGGTYEQYF. The DNA for the CDR3 is TGTGCCAGCAGTTTGGGGGGGGGAACCTACGAGCAGTACTTC. This chain links TRBV27 with TRBJ2-7, with 7 positions matching TRBD2. V was pared by 3 bases and J by 2 bases, with 4 bases of the junction left unmatched. Germline V gene lookup returns CDR1 MNHEY and CDR2 SMNVEV (reference sequence). The CDR3 has 14 residues.